These 8 T cell receptor beta chains were sequenced from one sample in a study of CD8+CD57+ T cells in acquired aplastic anemia. Selection for sequencing was limited to patients who had shown CD8+CD57+ cell expansion by flow cytometry. Genomic DNA, serving as template, underwent TCR beta VDJ and CDR3 profiling. TCRdb ran MiXCR on the reads and lists one entry per CDR3 protein. The sample contains 150,000 to 200,000 distinct CDR3 sequences, less than 60% of which appear only once. The sample comprised sorted CD4+, CD8+, or CD8+CD57+ T cells (not recorded which) from PBMCs. The receptor set was obtained from a human donor with aplastic anemia.

This clonotype appeared many times. The rearrangement uses TRBV7-9 and TRBJ1-1, with D perhaps TRBD1 (6 bases). Trimming cost V 5 bases and J 4 bases, with 17 bases left between them. CDR1 is SEHNR and CDR2 is FQNEAQ in the germline V gene (reference sequence). The CDR3 contains 15 residues. CDR3 DNA sequence: TGTGCCAGCAGCCAAGGGGGGTCCGGGAGCACTGAAGCTTTCTTT. Its protein product is CASSQGGSGSTEAFF.

This clonotype was seen at least ten times. The chain uses TRBV5-6 and TRBJ1-2; possibly TRBD1 for D (5 bases). The CDR3 extends over 15 amino acids. From germline, CDR1 is SGHDT and CDR2 YYEEEE. Trimming removed 0 bases at V and 2 bases at J, with 11 bases between. The CDR3 region is CASSLAGTGNYGYTF. CDR3 bases: TGTGCCAGCAGCTTGGCTGGGACGGGGAACTATGGCTACACCTTC. Variable domain in full (rest from reference TRBV5-6 and TRBJ1-2): DAGVTQSPTHLIKTRGQQVTLRCSPKSGHDTVSWYQQALGQGPQFIFQYYEEEERQRGNFPDRFSGHQFPNYSSELNVNALLLGDSALYLCASSLAGTGNYGYTFGSGTRLTVV.

This clonotype appeared many times. The V gene is TRBV2, the J gene TRBJ1-2; D might be TRBD1 (5 bases). Trimming left V 8 bases short and J 8 bases short, with 18 bases between. The CDR3 is made up of 13 amino acids. The V gene's germline CDR1 is SNHLY and CDR2 FYNNEI. This chain's CDR3 is CASRRVGLFGYTF. The CDR3 nucleotides are TGTGCCAGCCGCAGGGTGGGGTTGTTCGGCTACACCTTC.

Concerning this clonotype: Relative to the germline gene, one junction end is altered; a read error may explain this. The chain links TRBV5-1 to TRBJ2-7, with 10 positions matching TRBD1. Germline V lookup: CDR1 SGHRS, CDR2 YFSETQ. This CDR3 has 14 residues. The CDR3 here is CASSDGTGEAERYF. In DNA form, the CDR3 reads TGCGCCAGCAGCGATGGGACAGGGGAGGCCGAGCGGTACTTC.

This chain links TRBV15 with TRBJ1-5; D possibly corresponds to TRBD1 (6 bases). The CDR3 runs to 15 residues. The V and J ends lost 1 base and 7 bases respectively, with 14 bases between them. Germline assignment: CDR1 LNHNV and CDR2 YYDKDF (reference sequence). The CDR3 reads CATSRGDGTHQPQHF. The CDR3 bases are TGTGCCACCAGCAGAGGGGATGGGACACACCAGCCCCAGCATTTT.

At least ten counts were recorded for this clonotype. The chain recombines TRBV19 with TRBJ2-1; a possible D gene is TRBD2 (5 bases). The CDR3 runs 13 residues. Germline V gene sequence: CDR1 LNHDA, CDR2 SQIVND (reference sequence). Trimming took off 1 base at V and 6 bases at J, with 7 bases between the two ends. In DNA form, the CDR3 reads TGTGCCAGTAGTATAGGTGAGGGCAATGAGCAGTTCTTC. Protein: CASSIGEGNEQFF.

The chain recombines TRBV4-2 with TRBJ2-6; tentatively, D is TRBD2 (5 bases). The CDR3 contains 19 residues. Germline lookup yields CDR1 LGHNA and CDR2 YNFKEQ. V was shortened by 0 bases and J by 1 base, with 16 bases between the two germline ends. The CDR3 reads CASSQELRVLTSGANVLTF. CDR3 coding DNA: TGTGCCAGCAGCCAAGAGTTGAGGGTTCTGACATCTGGGGCCAACGTCCTGACTTTC.

This clonotype occurred a few times. The chain links TRBV20-1 to TRBJ2-7; D ambiguous. Germline values: CDR1 DFQATT, CDR2 SNEGSKA (reference sequence). Trimming stripped 2 bases from V and 7 bases from J, with 9 bases between. This CDR3 region has 11 residues. The DNA for the CDR3 is TGCAGTGCTAGAACTATAAGGGAGCAGTACTTC. The encoded protein is CSARTIREQYF.